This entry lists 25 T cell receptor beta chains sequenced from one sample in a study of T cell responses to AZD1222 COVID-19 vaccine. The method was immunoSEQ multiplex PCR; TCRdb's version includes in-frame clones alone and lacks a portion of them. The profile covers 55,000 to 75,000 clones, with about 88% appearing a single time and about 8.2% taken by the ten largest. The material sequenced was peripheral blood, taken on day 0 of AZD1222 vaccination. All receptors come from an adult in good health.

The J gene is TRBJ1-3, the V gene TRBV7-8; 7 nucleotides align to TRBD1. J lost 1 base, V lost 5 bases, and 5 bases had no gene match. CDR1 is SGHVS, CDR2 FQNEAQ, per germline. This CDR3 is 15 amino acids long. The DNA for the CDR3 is TGTGCCAGCAGCCCACGGACAGGATCTGGAAACACCATATATTTT. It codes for CASSPRTGSGNTIYF. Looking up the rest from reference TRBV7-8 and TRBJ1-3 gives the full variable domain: GAGVSQSPRYKVAKRGQDVALRCDPISGHVSLFWYQQALGQGPEFLTYFQNEAQLDKSGLPSDRFFAERPEGSVSTLKIQRTQQEDSAVYLCASSPRTGSGNTIYFGEGSWLTVV.

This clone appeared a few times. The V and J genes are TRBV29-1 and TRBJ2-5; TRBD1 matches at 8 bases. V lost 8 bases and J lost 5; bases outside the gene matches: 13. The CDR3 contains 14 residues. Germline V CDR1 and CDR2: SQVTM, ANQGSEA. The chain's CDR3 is CSSRDRTRGETQYF. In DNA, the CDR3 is TGCAGCTCAAGGGACAGGACTCGAGGGGAGACCCAGTACTTC.

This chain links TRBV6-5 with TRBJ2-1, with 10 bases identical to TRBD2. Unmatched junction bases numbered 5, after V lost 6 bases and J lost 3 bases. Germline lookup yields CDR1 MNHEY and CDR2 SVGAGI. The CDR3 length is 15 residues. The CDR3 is CASSLLAGRYNEQFF. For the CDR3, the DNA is TGTGCCAGCAGCCTACTAGCGGGACGCTACAATGAGCAGTTCTTC.

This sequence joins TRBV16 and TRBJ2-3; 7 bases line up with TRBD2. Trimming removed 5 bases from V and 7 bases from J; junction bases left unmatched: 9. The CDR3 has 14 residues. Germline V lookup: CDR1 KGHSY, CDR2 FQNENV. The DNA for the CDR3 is TGTGCCAGCAGCGAATGGACTAGTATGTATACGCAGTATTTT. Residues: CASSEWTSMYTQYF.

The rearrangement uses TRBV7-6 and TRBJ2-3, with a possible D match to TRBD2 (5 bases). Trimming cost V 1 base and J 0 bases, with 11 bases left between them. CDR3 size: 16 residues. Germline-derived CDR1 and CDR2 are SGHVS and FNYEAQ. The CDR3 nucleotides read TGTGCCAGCAGCTTAGTAGGTAGCGTGAGCACAGATACGCAGTATTTT. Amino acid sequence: CASSLVGSVSTDTQYF.

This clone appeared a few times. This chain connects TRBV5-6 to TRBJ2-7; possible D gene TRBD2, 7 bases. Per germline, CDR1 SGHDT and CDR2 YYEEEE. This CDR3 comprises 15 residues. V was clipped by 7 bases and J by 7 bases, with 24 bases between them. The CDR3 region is CASHLSGAAGAEQYF. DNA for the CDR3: TGTGCCAGCCACTTGAGCGGGGCGGCGGGGGCTGAGCAGTACTTC.

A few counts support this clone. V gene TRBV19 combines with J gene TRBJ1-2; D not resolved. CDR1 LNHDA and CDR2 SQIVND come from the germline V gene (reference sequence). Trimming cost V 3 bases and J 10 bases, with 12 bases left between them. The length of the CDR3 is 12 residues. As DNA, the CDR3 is TGTGCCAGTAGTATCCGGGAAGGAGACTACACCTTC. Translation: CASSIREGDYTF. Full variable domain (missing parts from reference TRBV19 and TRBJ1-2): DGGITQSPKYLFRKEGQNVTLSCEQNLNHDAMYWYRQDPGQGLRLIYYSQIVNDFQKGDIAEGYSVSREKKESFPLTVTSAQKNPTAFYLCASSIREGDYTFGSGTRLTVV.

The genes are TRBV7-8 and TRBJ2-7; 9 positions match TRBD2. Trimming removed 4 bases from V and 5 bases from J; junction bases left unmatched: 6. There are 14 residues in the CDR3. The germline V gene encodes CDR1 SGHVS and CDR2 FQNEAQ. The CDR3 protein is CASSSREGIDEQYF. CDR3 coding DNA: TGTGCCAGCAGCTCGCGGGAGGGCATTGACGAGCAGTACTTC.

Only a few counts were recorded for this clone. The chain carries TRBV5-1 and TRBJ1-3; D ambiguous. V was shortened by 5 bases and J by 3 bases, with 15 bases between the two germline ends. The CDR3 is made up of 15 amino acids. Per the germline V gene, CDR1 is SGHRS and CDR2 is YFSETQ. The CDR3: CASRPDALFGNTIYF. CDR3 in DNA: TGCGCCAGCAGACCGGACGCCTTGTTTGGAAACACCATATATTTT.

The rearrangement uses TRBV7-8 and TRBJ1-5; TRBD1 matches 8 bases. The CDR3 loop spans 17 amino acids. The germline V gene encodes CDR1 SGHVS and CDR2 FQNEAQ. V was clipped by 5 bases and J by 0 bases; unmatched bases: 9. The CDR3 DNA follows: TGTGCCAGCAGCACAGGACAGGGTGCTTATAGCAATCAGCCCCAGCATTTT. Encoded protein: CASSTGQGAYSNQPQHF.

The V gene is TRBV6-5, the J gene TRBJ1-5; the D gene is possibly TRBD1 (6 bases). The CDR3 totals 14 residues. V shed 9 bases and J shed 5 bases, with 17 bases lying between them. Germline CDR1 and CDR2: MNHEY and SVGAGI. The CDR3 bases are TGTGCCAGTTGGTACCGGACAGCTGATCAGCCCCAGCATTTT. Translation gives CASWYRTADQPQHF.

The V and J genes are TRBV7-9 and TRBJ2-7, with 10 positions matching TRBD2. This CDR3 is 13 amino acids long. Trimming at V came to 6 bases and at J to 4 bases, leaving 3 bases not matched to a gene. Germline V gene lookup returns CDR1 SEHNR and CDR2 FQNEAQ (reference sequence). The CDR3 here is CASRGTSAYEQYF. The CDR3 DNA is TGTGCCAGCAGGGGGACTAGCGCGTACGAGCAGTACTTC. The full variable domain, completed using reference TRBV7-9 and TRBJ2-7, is DTGVSQNPRHKITKRGQNVTFRCDPISEHNRLYWYRQTLGQGPEFLTYFQNEAQLEKSRLLSDRFSAERPKGSFSTLEIQRTEQGDSAMYLCASRGTSAYEQYFGPGTRLTVT.

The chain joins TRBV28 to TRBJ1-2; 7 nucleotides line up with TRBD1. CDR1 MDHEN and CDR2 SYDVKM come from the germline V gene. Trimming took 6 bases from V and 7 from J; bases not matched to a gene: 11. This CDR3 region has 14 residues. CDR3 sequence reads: CASSPTTGVSGYTF. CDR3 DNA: TGTGCCAGCAGCCCTACCACAGGGGTTTCTGGCTACACCTTC.

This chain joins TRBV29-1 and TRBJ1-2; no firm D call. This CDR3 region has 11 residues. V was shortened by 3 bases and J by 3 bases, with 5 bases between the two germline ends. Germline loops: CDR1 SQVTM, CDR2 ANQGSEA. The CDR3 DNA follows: TGCAGCGTTGATAGCGACTATGGCTACACCTTC. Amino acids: CSVDSDYGYTF.

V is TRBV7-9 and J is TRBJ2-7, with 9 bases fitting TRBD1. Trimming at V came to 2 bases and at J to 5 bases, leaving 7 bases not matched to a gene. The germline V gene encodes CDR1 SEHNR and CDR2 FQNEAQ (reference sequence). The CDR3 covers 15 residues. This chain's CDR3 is CASSLIGTGSDEQYF. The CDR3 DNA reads TGTGCCAGCAGCTTAATAGGGACAGGGTCCGACGAGCAGTACTTC.

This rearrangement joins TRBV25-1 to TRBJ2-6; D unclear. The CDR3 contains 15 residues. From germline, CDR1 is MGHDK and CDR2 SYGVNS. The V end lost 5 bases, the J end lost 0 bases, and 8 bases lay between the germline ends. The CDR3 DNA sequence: TGTGCCAGCAGTCGAGAGGTCTCTGGGGCCAACGTCCTGACTTTC. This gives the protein CASSREVSGANVLTF.

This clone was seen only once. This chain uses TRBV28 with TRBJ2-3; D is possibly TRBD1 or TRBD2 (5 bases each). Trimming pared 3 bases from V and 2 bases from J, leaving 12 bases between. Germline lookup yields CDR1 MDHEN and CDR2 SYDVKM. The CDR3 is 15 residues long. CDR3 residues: CASSFEGPPTDTQYF. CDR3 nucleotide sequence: TGTGCCAGCAGTTTCGAGGGGCCTCCCACAGATACGCAGTATTTT.

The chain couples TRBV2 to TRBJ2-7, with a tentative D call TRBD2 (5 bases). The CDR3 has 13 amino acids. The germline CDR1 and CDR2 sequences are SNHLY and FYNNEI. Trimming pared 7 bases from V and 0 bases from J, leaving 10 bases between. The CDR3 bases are TGTGCCAGCAAACGGGATGACTCCTACGAGCAGTACTTC. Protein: CASKRDDSYEQYF.

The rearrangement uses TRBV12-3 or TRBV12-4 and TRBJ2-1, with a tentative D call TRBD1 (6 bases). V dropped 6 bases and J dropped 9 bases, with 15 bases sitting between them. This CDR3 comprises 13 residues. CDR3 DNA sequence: TGTGCCAGCAGCCGATACAGGGACCCTGAGCAGTTCTTC. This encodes CASSRYRDPEQFF.

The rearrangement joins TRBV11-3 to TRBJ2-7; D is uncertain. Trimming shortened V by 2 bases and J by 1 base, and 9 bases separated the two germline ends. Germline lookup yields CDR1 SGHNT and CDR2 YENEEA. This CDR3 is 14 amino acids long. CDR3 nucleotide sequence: TGTGCCAGCAGCTTACGAGGTGAATCCTACGAGCAGTACTTC. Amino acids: CASSLRGESYEQYF.

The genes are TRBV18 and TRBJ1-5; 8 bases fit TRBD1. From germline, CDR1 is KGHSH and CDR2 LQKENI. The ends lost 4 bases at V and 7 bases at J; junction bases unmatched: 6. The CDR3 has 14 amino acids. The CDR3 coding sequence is TGTGCCAGCTCACTATCTCAGGGGGCACAGCCCCAGCATTTT. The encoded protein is CASSLSQGAQPQHF.

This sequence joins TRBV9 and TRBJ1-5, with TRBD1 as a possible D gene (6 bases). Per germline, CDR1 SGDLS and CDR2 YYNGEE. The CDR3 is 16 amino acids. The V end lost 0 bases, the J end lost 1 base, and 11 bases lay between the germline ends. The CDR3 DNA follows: TGTGCCAGCAGCGTAGACGGGGGCGACAGCAATCAGCCCCAGCATTTT. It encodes CASSVDGGDSNQPQHF.

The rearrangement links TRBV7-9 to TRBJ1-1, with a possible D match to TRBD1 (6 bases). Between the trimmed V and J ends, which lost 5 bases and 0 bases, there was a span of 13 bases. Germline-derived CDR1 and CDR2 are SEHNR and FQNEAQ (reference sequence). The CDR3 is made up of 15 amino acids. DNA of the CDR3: TGTGCCAGCAGCCCAAGGACAGCCATGAACACTGAAGCTTTCTTT. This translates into CASSPRTAMNTEAFF.

The CDR3 spells CASSLVRDRGREQYF. CDR3 in DNA: TGTGCCAGCAGCTTAGTCCGGGACAGGGGGCGGGAGCAGTACTTC. This chain links TRBV7-6 with TRBJ2-7; 12 bases are shared with TRBD1. Trimming removed 1 base from V and 7 bases from J; junction bases left unmatched: 5. There are 15 residues in the CDR3. The germline V gene encodes CDR1 SGHVS and CDR2 FNYEAQ.

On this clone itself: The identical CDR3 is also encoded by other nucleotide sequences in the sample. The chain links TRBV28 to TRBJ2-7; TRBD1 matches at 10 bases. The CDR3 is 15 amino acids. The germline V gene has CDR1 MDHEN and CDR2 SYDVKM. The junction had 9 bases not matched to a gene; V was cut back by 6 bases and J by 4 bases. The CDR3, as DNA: TGTGCCAGCAGCCTACTGACAGGGGGCCTGTACGAGCAGTACTTC. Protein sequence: CASSLLTGGLYEQYF.